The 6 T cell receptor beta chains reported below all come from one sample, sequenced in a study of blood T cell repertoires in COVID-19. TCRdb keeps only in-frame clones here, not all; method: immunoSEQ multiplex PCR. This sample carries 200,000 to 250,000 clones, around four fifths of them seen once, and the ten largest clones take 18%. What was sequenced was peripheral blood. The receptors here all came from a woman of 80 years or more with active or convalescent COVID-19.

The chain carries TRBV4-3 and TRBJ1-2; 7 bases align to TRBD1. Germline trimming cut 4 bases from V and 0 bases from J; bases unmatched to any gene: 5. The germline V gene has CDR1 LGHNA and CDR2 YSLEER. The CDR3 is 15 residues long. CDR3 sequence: CASSLVQGPNYGYTF. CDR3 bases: TGCGCCAGCAGCCTGGTACAGGGGCCTAACTATGGCTACACCTTC.

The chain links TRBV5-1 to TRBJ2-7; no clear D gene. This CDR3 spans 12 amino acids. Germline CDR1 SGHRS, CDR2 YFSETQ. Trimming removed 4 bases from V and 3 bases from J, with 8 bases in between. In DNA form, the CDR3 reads TGCGCCAGCAGCGTCGACAACTACGAGCAGTACTTC. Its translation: CASSVDNYEQYF.

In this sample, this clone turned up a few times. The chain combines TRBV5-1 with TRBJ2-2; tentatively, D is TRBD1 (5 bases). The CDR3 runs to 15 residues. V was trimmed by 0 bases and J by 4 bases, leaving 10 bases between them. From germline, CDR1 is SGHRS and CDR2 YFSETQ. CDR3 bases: TGCGCCAGCAGCTTGGGACAGACAAGCACCGGGGAGCTGTTTTTT. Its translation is CASSLGQTSTGELFF. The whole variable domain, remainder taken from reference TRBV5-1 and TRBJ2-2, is KAGVTQTPRYLIKTRGQQVTLSCSPISGHRSVSWYQQTPGQGLQFLFEYFSETQRNKGNFPGRFSGRQFSNSRSEMNVSTLELGDSALYLCASSLGQTSTGELFFGEGSRLTVL.

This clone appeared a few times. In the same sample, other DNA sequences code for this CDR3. For the CDR3, the DNA is TGTGCCAGCAGCTTAGGGGCAGGCCTTTCTGGAAACACCATATATTTT. Its translation is CASSLGAGLSGNTIYF. The rearrangement uses TRBV7-9 and TRBJ1-3, with D uncertain. CDR1 SEHNR and CDR2 FQNEAQ come from the germline V gene (reference sequence). V lost 1 base and J 1 base, leaving 11 bases between the germline ends. The CDR3 is 16 residues long. The whole variable domain, filled in from reference TRBV7-9 and TRBJ1-3, reads DTGVSQNPRHKITKRGQNVTFRCDPISEHNRLYWYRQTLGQGPEFLTYFQNEAQLEKSRLLSDRFSAERPKGSFSTLEIQRTEQGDSAMYLCASSLGAGLSGNTIYFGEGSWLTVV.

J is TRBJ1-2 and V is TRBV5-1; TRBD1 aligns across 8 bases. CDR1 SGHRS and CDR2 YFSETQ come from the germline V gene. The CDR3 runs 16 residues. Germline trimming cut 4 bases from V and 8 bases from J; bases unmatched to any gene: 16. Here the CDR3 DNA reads TGCGCCAGCAGCCTCGATTCAGGACAGGGAAAGTTCGGCTACACCTTC. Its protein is CASSLDSGQGKFGYTF. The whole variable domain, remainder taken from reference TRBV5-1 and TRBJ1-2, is KAGVTQTPRYLIKTRGQQVTLSCSPISGHRSVSWYQQTPGQGLQFLFEYFSETQRNKGNFPGRFSGRQFSNSRSEMNVSTLELGDSALYLCASSLDSGQGKFGYTFGSGTRLTVV.

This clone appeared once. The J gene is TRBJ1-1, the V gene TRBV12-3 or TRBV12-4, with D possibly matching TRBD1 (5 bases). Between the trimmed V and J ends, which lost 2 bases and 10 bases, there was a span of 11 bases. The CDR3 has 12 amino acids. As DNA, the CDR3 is TGTGCCAGCAGTTTACGGGGCGGGGGAGCTTTCTTT. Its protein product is CASSLRGGGAFF.